A selection of T cell receptor beta chains follows, all from one sample in a study of long-term antiretroviral therapy in people with HIV. Profiling relied on immunoSEQ multiplex PCR, and the TCRdb table lists in-frame clones only, not all of them. The sample carries 25,000 to 30,000 clones, over 75% recorded once. The sample was unsorted PBMCs, taken 4.7 to 5 years after starting antiretroviral therapy. These receptors came from a man between 35 and 55 years old with HIV. Both conserved end residues are part of each CDR3. The D gene is left open where the match is weak. Size is stated for part of the rows, as once, few or many counts, or as a class when the clone is expanded.

d_call	v_call	j_call	clone_size	cdr3_aa	cdr3_nt
NA	TRBV10-3	TRBJ2-1	NA	CAISGSGDHNEQFF	TGTGCCATCAGTGGGTCAGGGGACCACAATGAGCAGTTCTTC
NA	TRBV6-6	TRBJ2-5	NA	CASSYDNSQETQYF	TGTGCCAGCAGTTACGATAACAGCCAAGAGACCCAGTACTTC
TRBD1	TRBV7-2	TRBJ1-5	NA	CASSDRVDQPQHF	TGTGCCAGCAGTGACAGGGTCGATCAGCCCCAGCATTTT
NA	TRBV19	TRBJ2-2	NA	CASNRGGGTGELFF	TGTGCCAGTAACCGAGGGGGAGGAACCGGGGAGCTGTTTTTT
NA	TRBV28	TRBJ1-4	NA	CASKTGTNEKLFF	TGTGCCAGCAAAACAGGGACTAATGAAAAACTGTTTTTT
NA	TRBV28	TRBJ1-4	NA	CASSTIRQAVMKELFF	TGTGCCAGCAGTACTATAAGACAGGCTGTAATGAAGGAACTGTTTTTT
NA	TRBV2	TRBJ1-1	NA	CASSVLSGINTEAFF	TGTGCCAGCAGCGTGTTGTCAGGGATTAACACTGAAGCTTTCTTT
TRBD2	TRBV12-5	TRBJ2-5	NA	CASGRAGGPQETQYF	TGTGCTAGTGGTAGAGCGGGGGGGCCCCAAGAGACCCAGTACTTC
NA	TRBV11-3	TRBJ1-1	NA	CASSSSRQTEAFF	TGTGCCAGCAGCTCCTCACGACAGACCGAAGCTTTCTTT
NA	TRBV5-4	TRBJ2-7	few	CASSLVQGNSHEQYF	TGTGCCAGCAGCTTGGTACAGGGAAATTCCCACGAGCAGTACTTC
TRBD1	TRBV7-6	TRBJ1-2	NA	CASSFGTDYGYTF	TGTGCCAGCAGCTTCGGGACAGATTATGGCTACACCTTC
NA	TRBV4-1	TRBJ2-5	NA	CASSRVTGRETQYF	TGCGCCAGCAGCCGCGTGACAGGCCGAGAGACCCAGTACTTC
TRBD2	TRBV7-6	TRBJ2-7	medium-sized	CASSLVGGSGGRENEQYF	TGTGCCAGCAGCTTAGTAGGTGGTAGCGGGGGACGTGAAAACGAGCAGTACTTC
NA	TRBV29-1	TRBJ1-2	once	CSGQASNYGYTF	TGCAGCGGTCAGGCCAGTAACTATGGCTACACCTTC
TRBD1	TRBV5-1	TRBJ1-4	NA	CASSLWGQGANNRSVEKLFF	TGCGCCAGCAGCTTGTGGGGGCAGGGGGCAAATAATAGGTCGGTTGAAAAACTGTTTTTT
NA	TRBV13	TRBJ2-2	NA	CASSLDVTVNTGELFF	TGTGCCAGCAGCTTAGATGTGACAGTGAACACCGGGGAGCTGTTTTTT
TRBD2	TRBV18	TRBJ2-3	once	CASSPWTSGVGTDTQYF	TGTGCCAGCTCACCTTGGACTAGCGGGGTGGGCACAGATACGCAGTATTTT
NA	TRBV29-1	TRBJ2-3	NA	CSVPDGIDTQYF	TGCAGCGTTCCAGACGGTATCGATACGCAGTATTTT
NA	TRBV9	TRBJ2-1	NA	CASSVGSYNEQFF	TGTGCCAGCAGCGTAGGTAGCTACAATGAGCAGTTCTTC
NA	TRBV2	TRBJ1-6	NA	CASMKGDGLNSPLHF	TGTGCCAGCATGAAGGGGGACGGCCTGAATTCACCCCTCCACTTT
TRBD2	TRBV11-2	TRBJ2-7	NA	CASSLDRGLAGHF	TGTGCCAGCAGCTTAGATCGGGGACTAGCGGGGCACTTC
TRBD2	TRBV18	TRBJ2-1	NA	CASSSLAGGQENEQFF	TGTGCCAGCTCATCCTTAGCGGGGGGGCAGGAAAATGAGCAGTTCTTC
NA	TRBV5-5	TRBJ2-1	NA	CASSLEASSYNEQFF	TGTGCCAGCAGCCTAGAAGCGAGCTCCTACAATGAGCAGTTCTTC
NA	TRBV5-1	TRBJ2-2	NA	CASSPSTTYTGELFF	TGCGCCAGCAGTCCGTCGACAACTTACACCGGGGAGCTGTTTTTT
TRBD1	TRBV18	TRBJ1-4	NA	CASSPIGQGDEKLFF	TGTGCCAGCTCACCAATCGGACAGGGCGATGAAAAACTGTTTTTT
NA	TRBV21-1	TRBJ2-7	NA	CASSKTNYSYEQYF	TGTGCCAGCAGCAAAACGAACTACTCCTACGAGCAGTACTTC
TRBD2	TRBV7-3	TRBJ2-3	NA	CASSPAGGDTQYF	TGTGCCAGCAGCCCCGCGGGGGGAGATACGCAGTATTTT
NA	TRBV29-1	TRBJ1-4	NA	CSGGQSEGKLFF	TGCAGTGGGGGGCAGTCGGAGGGAAAACTGTTTTTT
TRBD2	TRBV4-3	TRBJ2-1	NA	CASSPGPGGRYNEQFF	TGCGCCAGCAGCCCAGGCCCCGGCGGGAGGTACAATGAGCAGTTCTTC